Listed below are T cell receptor beta chains from one sample, sequenced in a study of cytomegalovirus exposure and HLA in healthy donors. Data came from immunoSEQ multiplex PCR; TCRdb stores just in-frame clones and leaves some out. The profile covers around 130,000 clones, with 78% appearing a single time and around 1.8% taken by the ten largest. Sequencing input: PBMCs. The source of these receptors is a woman between 40 and 55 years old in good health and CMV-seronegative. Each CDR3 is given with its conserved first and last residue. A D gene is named only where the DNA matches it firmly. Rows may omit the clone size; those that give it use once, few, many or a size class.

TRBV6-5	.	TRBJ1-2	.	CASSYSQAANYGYTF	TGTGCCAGCAGTTACTCGCAGGCAGCTAACTATGGCTACACCTTC
TRBV5-4	TRBD1	TRBJ2-1	.	CASSRNTGENEQFF	TGTGCCAGCAGCAGAAACACAGGGGAGAATGAGCAGTTCTTC
TRBV28	.	TRBJ1-2	.	CASSLEGQNYGYTF	TGTGCCAGCAGTTTAGAGGGTCAGAACTATGGCTACACCTTC
TRBV30	.	TRBJ1-2	.	CAWSVGQGGDGYTF	TGTGCCTGGAGTGTTGGGCAGGGAGGAGATGGCTACACCTTC
TRBV9	.	TRBJ2-1	.	CASSVGIRDYNEQFF	TGTGCCAGCAGCGTAGGAATCAGGGACTACAATGAGCAGTTCTTC
TRBV6-6	.	TRBJ1-4	.	CASSYDFLTGEKLFF	TGTGCCAGCAGTTACGACTTCTTAACCGGGGAAAAACTGTTTTTT
TRBV6-5	.	TRBJ2-1	.	CASSYSDPRQEQFF	TGTGCCAGCAGTTACTCGGATCCCAGACAGGAGCAGTTCTTC
TRBV11-2	.	TRBJ1-5	.	CASSKDSSGQPQHF	TGTGCCAGCAGCAAAGACAGTTCGGGCCAGCCCCAGCATTTT
TRBV10-3	.	TRBJ2-2	few	CAISVRQGIETGELFF	TGTGCCATCAGTGTGAGGCAGGGAATAGAAACCGGGGAGCTGTTTTTT
TRBV4-1	.	TRBJ2-3	.	CASSQESDNTDTQYF	TGCGCCAGCAGCCAAGAGTCCGACAATACAGATACGCAGTATTTT
TRBV7-2	.	TRBJ2-1	.	CASSPTSLEQFF	TGTGCCAGCAGCCCCACTAGCTTGGAGCAGTTCTTC
TRBV28	.	TRBJ1-6	.	CASSLQGVSSPLHF	TGTGCCAGCAGTCTACAGGGAGTAAGTTCACCCCTCCACTTT
TRBV6-1	.	TRBJ2-1	.	CASSLDSYSYNEQFF	TGTGCCAGCAGTCTGGACAGCTACTCCTACAATGAGCAGTTCTTC
TRBV5-4	TRBD1	TRBJ2-3	.	CASSLEGGGRDTQYF	TGTGCCAGCAGCTTGGAAGGGGGCGGGCGGGATACGCAGTATTTT
TRBV5-1	.	TRBJ2-7	.	CASSAGPSYEQYF	TGCGCCAGCAGCGCGGGACCCTCCTACGAGCAGTACTTC
TRBV2	.	TRBJ2-7	.	CASSRGSDYEQYF	TGTGCCAGCAGCCGGGGATCGGACTACGAGCAGTACTTC
TRBV30	TRBD2	TRBJ2-5	few	CAWSKGGETQYF	TGTGCCTGGAGTAAGGGAGGGGAGACCCAGTACTTC
TRBV5-4	TRBD2	TRBJ2-3	.	CASSGGLATDTQYF	TGTGCCAGCAGCGGTGGACTAGCCACAGATACGCAGTATTTT
TRBV11-3	TRBD1	TRBJ1-5	once	CASSPQGANQPQHF	TGTGCCAGCAGCCCGCAGGGGGCGAATCAGCCCCAGCATTTT
TRBV5-1	.	TRBJ2-3	.	CASSLTRFTDTQYF	TGCGCCAGCAGCTTGACCAGATTCACAGATACGCAGTATTTT
TRBV7-9	.	TRBJ1-1	.	CSSSLDLEPSYTEAFF	TGTTCCAGCAGCTTAGACTTAGAACCGAGCTACACTGAAGCTTTCTTT
TRBV27	.	TRBJ1-3	.	CASSLEGRRGAGNTIYF	TGTGCCAGCAGTTTAGAAGGAAGGAGGGGAGCTGGAAACACCATATATTTT
TRBV15	TRBD1	TRBJ2-7	.	CATSRAGTGAYEQYF	TGTGCCACCAGCAGAGCCGGGACAGGGGCCTACGAGCAGTACTTC
TRBV2	TRBD1	TRBJ2-1	.	CASSPQGAFKAEQFF	TGTGCCAGCAGCCCCCAGGGGGCGTTTAAGGCTGAGCAGTTCTTC
TRBV30	.	TRBJ2-3	.	CAWSASSQYF	TGTGCCTGGAGTGCGAGTTCGCAGTATTTT
TRBV7-8	TRBD2	TRBJ2-7	.	CASSTRTSYEQYF	TGTGCCAGCAGCACCAGGACTAGTTACGAGCAGTACTTC
TRBV15	.	TRBJ2-5	once	CATSRDGYTPEGETQYF	TGTGCCACCAGCAGAGATGGGTACACTCCCGAGGGAGAGACCCAGTACTTC
TRBV27	.	TRBJ1-1	.	CATGASGGPIF	TGTGCCACCGGAGCAAGCGGCGGGCCAATCTTT
TRBV9	.	TRBJ1-1	few	CASSALGGMNTEAFF	TGTGCCAGCAGCGCCTTAGGGGGAATGAACACTGAAGCTTTCTTT
TRBV7-6	.	TRBJ2-5	once	CASSLGLGRQEETQYF	TGTGCCAGCAGCTTAGGACTGGGGCGGCAGGAAGAGACCCAGTACTTC
TRBV6-5	TRBD1	TRBJ1-5	.	CASSPDRGDNQPQHF	TGTGCCAGCAGCCCGGACAGGGGGGACAATCAGCCCCAGCATTTT
TRBV9	.	TRBJ1-3	.	CASSVDGPGNTIYF	TGTGCCAGCAGCGTAGATGGGCCTGGAAACACCATATATTTT
TRBV6-1	.	TRBJ2-6	.	CASRPGVIPNGLTF	TGTGCCAGCAGACCGGGGGTCATCCCCAACGGCCTGACTTTC
TRBV7-7	TRBD1	TRBJ2-7	.	CASSQRQGAYEQYF	TGTGCCAGCAGCCAACGACAGGGAGCCTACGAGCAGTACTTC
TRBV4-1	.	TRBJ1-1	.	CASSQDAGSTEAFF	TGCGCCAGCAGCCAAGACGCGGGTAGCACTGAAGCTTTCTTT
TRBV11-2	.	TRBJ2-1	.	CASSRAPQLRDEQFF	TGTGCCAGCAGCCGAGCCCCACAATTGAGGGATGAGCAGTTCTTC
TRBV30	.	TRBJ1-1	once	CAWSVFGEAFF	TGTGCCTGGAGTGTTTTCGGTGAAGCTTTCTTT
TRBV4-2	TRBD2	TRBJ2-3	.	CASSQGVGGGTDTQYF	TGTGCCAGCAGCCAAGGGGTGGGCGGGGGGACGGATACGCAGTATTTT
TRBV5-1	TRBD1	TRBJ2-3	.	CASTPGQDTQYF	TGCGCCAGCACCCCGGGACAGGATACGCAGTATTTT
TRBV15	.	TRBJ2-7	.	CATSRDADSYEQYF	TGTGCCACCAGCAGAGATGCTGACAGCTACGAGCAGTACTTC
TRBV2	TRBD2	TRBJ2-2	.	CASSLAGGANTGELFF	TGTGCCAGCAGCCTCGCGGGGGGGGCGAACACCGGGGAGCTGTTTTTT
TRBV7-3	.	TRBJ2-6	.	CASSSPGANGLTF	TGTGCCAGCAGCTCCCCTGGGGCCAACGGCCTGACTTTC
TRBV25-1	.	TRBJ2-6	once	CASSGVPLSGANVLTF	TGTGCCAGCAGTGGAGTTCCCCTTTCTGGGGCCAACGTCCTGACTTTC